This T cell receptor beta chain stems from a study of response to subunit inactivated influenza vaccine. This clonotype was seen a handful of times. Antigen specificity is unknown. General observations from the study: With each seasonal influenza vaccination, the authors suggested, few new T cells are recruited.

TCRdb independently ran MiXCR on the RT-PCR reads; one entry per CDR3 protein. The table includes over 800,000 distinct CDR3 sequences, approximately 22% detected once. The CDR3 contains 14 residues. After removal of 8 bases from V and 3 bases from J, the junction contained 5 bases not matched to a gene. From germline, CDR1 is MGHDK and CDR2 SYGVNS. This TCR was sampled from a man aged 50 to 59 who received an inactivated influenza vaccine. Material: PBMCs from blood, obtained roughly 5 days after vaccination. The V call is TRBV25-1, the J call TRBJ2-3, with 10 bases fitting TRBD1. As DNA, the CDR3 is TGTGCCAGCTTGGGACAGGGGAAAACAGATACGCAGTATTTT. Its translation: CASLGQGKTDTQYF.